These 27 T cell receptor beta chains were all obtained from the same sample, sequenced in a study of cytomegalovirus exposure and HLA in healthy donors. The PCR employed 60 Vbeta primers together with 13 Jbeta primers. The table came from immunoSEQ multiplex PCR; TCRdb's copy has only in-frame clones and leaves some out. This table lists more than 100,000 clones. Source material: PBMCs. Receptor source: a man between 18 and 29 years old in good health and CMV-seronegative.

J is TRBJ2-5 and V is TRBV5-5; weak D call: TRBD1 (5 bases). The germline gives CDR1 SGHKS, CDR2 YYEKEE (reference sequence). Trimming stripped 3 bases from V and 7 bases from J, with 13 bases between. CDR3 length: 13 amino acids. In nucleotides, the CDR3 is TGTGCCAGCAGCTCCGTGCAGGGCGGGACCCAGTACTTC. Protein product: CASSSVQGGTQYF.

The chain uses TRBV13 and TRBJ1-1, with D perhaps TRBD1 (5 bases). The CDR3 sequence is 13 residues long. Between the trimmed V and J ends, which lost 3 bases and 5 bases, there was a span of 10 bases. Germline loops: CDR1 PRHDT, CDR2 FYEKMQ (reference sequence). CDR3 residues: CASSFGGWTEAFF. The CDR3 nucleotides read TGTGCCAGCAGCTTTGGGGGGTGGACTGAAGCTTTCTTT.

J is TRBJ2-7 and V is TRBV5-1; 7 bases line up with TRBD1. CDR1 SGHRS and CDR2 YFSETQ come from the germline V gene. CDR3 length: 14 residues. V was pared by 4 bases and J by 1 base, with 5 bases of the junction left unmatched. The CDR3 loop is CASSRDSASYEQYF. The DNA of the CDR3 is TGCGCCAGCAGCCGGGACAGTGCATCCTACGAGCAGTACTTC. The full variable domain, in which reference TRBV5-1 and TRBJ2-7 provide the parts outside the CDR3, is KAGVTQTPRYLIKTRGQQVTLSCSPISGHRSVSWYQQTPGQGLQFLFEYFSETQRNKGNFPGRFSGRQFSNSRSEMNVSTLELGDSALYLCASSRDSASYEQYFGPGTRLTVT.

This chain connects TRBV18 to TRBJ1-1; a possible D gene is TRBD1 (5 bases). V lost 5 bases and J lost 1, with 8 bases in between. Germline CDR1 KGHSH, CDR2 LQKENI. There are 13 residues in the CDR3. CDR3 in amino acids: CASSFGQNTEAFF. The CDR3 DNA follows: TGTGCCAGCTCATTCGGACAGAACACTGAAGCTTTCTTT.

The chain uses TRBV15 and TRBJ2-1; 12 bases agree with TRBD1. The CDR3 covers 15 residues. After removal of 3 bases from V and 9 bases from J, the junction contained 6 bases not matched to a gene. Looked up from germline, CDR1 is LNHNV and CDR2 is YYDKDF (reference sequence). The DNA of the CDR3 is TGTGCCACCAGCAGTCCGGGACAGGGGGCTCGTGAGCAGTTCTTC. This gives the protein CATSSPGQGAREQFF.

This chain uses TRBV7-2 with TRBJ2-5; a possible D gene is TRBD2 (5 bases). Trimming took 1 base from V and 1 from J, leaving 16 bases between them. Germline lookup yields CDR1 SGHTA and CDR2 FQGNSA. The CDR3 has 17 amino acids. DNA of the CDR3: TGTGCCAGCAGCTTAGTTCCGCTAGCTGTTGCCCAAGAGACCCAGTACTTC. Translation gives CASSLVPLAVAQETQYF.

The V call is TRBV5-1, the J call TRBJ2-7, with a weak D call TRBD2 (6 bases). Per germline, CDR1 SGHRS and CDR2 YFSETQ. The V gene lost 4 bases and the J gene lost 0 bases, with 14 bases spanning the gap. The CDR3 totals 15 residues. CDR3 region: CASSPGEAVSYEQYF. CDR3 bases: TGCGCCAGCAGCCCCGGGGAGGCTGTCTCCTACGAGCAGTACTTC.

The chain carries TRBV10-1 and TRBJ2-1, with 9 bases matching TRBD1. The CDR3 totals 13 residues. The germline V gene has CDR1 WNHNN and CDR2 SYGVQD (reference sequence). The trim removed 7 bases at V and 8 bases at J, leaving 6 bases unmatched. As DNA, the CDR3 is TGCGCCAGCAAAACAGGGGGCTCCGATGAGCAGTTCTTC. It is translated as CASKTGGSDEQFF.

This sequence joins TRBV7-3 and TRBJ1-6, with 9 bases aligning to TRBD1. This CDR3 has 15 amino acids. Looked up from germline, CDR1 is SGHTA and CDR2 is FQGTGA. V lost 3 bases to trimming and J lost 5 bases; unmatched junction nucleotides: 2. This chain's CDR3 is CASSLGDRDNSPLHF. The DNA for the CDR3 is TGTGCCAGCAGCTTGGGGGACAGGGATAATTCACCCCTCCACTTT.

The V gene is TRBV30, the J gene TRBJ2-5, with D possibly TRBD1 on 6 matching bases. V lost 5 bases and J lost 3, with 10 bases in between. CDR3 length: 12 amino acids. Per germline, CDR1 GTSNPN and CDR2 SVGIG (reference sequence). The CDR3 sequence is CAWGGQKETQYF. The CDR3 nucleotides read TGTGCCTGGGGAGGACAGAAAGAGACCCAGTACTTC. Full variable domain (outside the CDR3, taken from reference TRBV30 and TRBJ2-5): SQTIHQWPATLVQPVGSPLSLECTVEGTSNPNLYWYRQAAGRGLQLLFYSVGIGQISSEVPQNLSASRPQDRQFILSSKKLLLSDSGFYLCAWGGQKETQYFGPGTRLLVL.

The chain links TRBV7-3 to TRBJ1-2; 7 bases map to TRBD1. Trimming at V came to 3 bases and at J to 0 bases, leaving 7 bases not matched to a gene. The germline gives CDR1 SGHTA, CDR2 FQGTGA. The CDR3 totals 16 residues. CDR3 sequence (DNA): TGTGCCAGCAGCTTTTATCCGGGACAGCCTAACTATGGCTACACCTTC. Translation: CASSFYPGQPNYGYTF.

The chain recombines TRBV19 with TRBJ1-1; D is uncertain. This CDR3 spans 14 amino acids. Trimming removed 4 bases from V and 1 base from J, with 10 bases in between. Germline-derived CDR1 and CDR2 are LNHDA and SQIVND (reference sequence). The CDR3: CASSTRRENTEAFF. The CDR3 bases are TGTGCCAGTAGTACCAGACGGGAGAACACTGAAGCTTTCTTT.

Details on this clone: Sequence at one end of the junction differs from germline and may be a read error. The chain is built from TRBV7-2 and TRBJ2-1, with 7 bases that match TRBD2. The germline CDR1 and CDR2 sequences are SGHTA and FQGNSA. The CDR3 extends over 15 amino acids. CDR3 residues: CASSFSSGTHNERFF. In DNA, the CDR3 is TGTGCCAGCAGCTTTTCCAGCGGGACCCACAATGAGCGGTTCTTC.

The V and J genes are TRBV27 and TRBJ1-2, with 7 nucleotides matching TRBD1. CDR1 and CDR2 from the germline V gene are MNHEY and SMNVEV (reference sequence). The CDR3 runs 14 residues. Germline trimming cut 2 bases from V and 4 bases from J; bases unmatched to any gene: 4. Written as DNA, the CDR3 is TGTGCCAGCAGTTTAGCGACAGGGACCTATGGCTACACCTTC. Encoded protein: CASSLATGTYGYTF.

The rearrangement links TRBV7-9 to TRBJ2-2; TRBD1 agrees at 7 bases. The CDR3 has 16 residues. V lost 5 bases and J lost 2; bases outside the gene matches: 8. The germline V gene has CDR1 SEHNR and CDR2 FQNEAQ (reference sequence). The CDR3 reads CASSSNRDRNTGELFF. CDR3 DNA: TGTGCCAGCAGCAGTAACCGGGACAGAAACACCGGGGAGCTGTTTTTT.

The rearrangement uses TRBV6-1 and TRBJ2-1, with TRBD2 matching over 7 bases. Germline-derived CDR1 and CDR2 are MNHNS and SASEGT. The V gene end was trimmed by 7 bases and the J gene end by 9 bases; junction bases not matched to a gene: 15. This CDR3 spans 15 amino acids. The CDR3 reads CASIWKAGLQIEQFF. Here the CDR3 DNA reads TGTGCCAGCATATGGAAAGCGGGGCTACAAATTGAGCAGTTCTTC.

V and J are TRBV7-2 and TRBJ2-1; D may be TRBD2 (5 bases). The V gene lost 4 bases and the J gene lost 10 bases, with 20 bases spanning the gap. CDR1 and CDR2 from the germline V gene are SGHTA and FQGNSA. CDR3 size: 15 residues. As DNA, the CDR3 is TGTGCCAGCAGCTCCCTACCTATAGCGACTCGGGAGCAGTTCTTC. As protein: CASSSLPIATREQFF.

This rearrangement joins TRBV28 to TRBJ2-7, with 7 nucleotides matching TRBD1. The germline gives CDR1 MDHEN, CDR2 SYDVKM. V lost 1 base and J lost 6; bases outside the gene matches: 9. This CDR3 comprises 15 residues. Here the CDR3 DNA reads TGTGCCAGCAGTTTATCCCGGACAGGTATGGGCGAGCAGTACTTC. It specifies CASSLSRTGMGEQYF.

The chain has TRBV18 and TRBJ1-5; D possibly corresponds to TRBD1 (6 bases). In germline, CDR1 is KGHSH, CDR2 LQKENI. V was pared by 3 bases and J by 7 bases, with 13 bases between. This CDR3 is 14 amino acids long. The CDR3: CASSPQGRKQPQHF. The CDR3 DNA reads as TGTGCCAGCTCACCCCAGGGGAGAAAGCAGCCCCAGCATTTT.

This chain connects TRBV7-3 to TRBJ1-1; TRBD1 aligns across 7 bases. Germline CDR1 reads SGHTA; CDR2 reads FQGTGA. The trim removed 4 bases at V and 5 bases at J, leaving 13 bases unmatched. This CDR3 contains 16 residues. The CDR3 DNA reads as TGTGCCAGCAGCTACGCAGGGGGGCGGGTAGTGACTGAAGCTTTCTTT. Encoded protein: CASSYAGGRVVTEAFF.

This chain links TRBV19 with TRBJ2-5; 8 bases align to TRBD1. This CDR3 contains 15 residues. V was pared by 4 bases and J by 11 bases, with 15 bases of the junction left unmatched. Germline CDR1 LNHDA, CDR2 SQIVND (reference sequence). CDR3 region: CASSRGGTGGAEQYF. The DNA for the CDR3 is TGTGCCAGTAGTAGAGGAGGGACAGGTGGGGCGGAGCAGTACTTC.

As for this clone: Distinct nucleotide sequences in the sample also encode this CDR3. The chain carries TRBV9 and TRBJ2-7, with 9 bases identical to TRBD2. After removal of 4 bases from V and 7 bases from J, the junction contained 18 bases not matched to a gene. The length of the CDR3 is 17 residues. The germline V gene encodes CDR1 SGDLS and CDR2 YYNGEE. The CDR3 region has the DNA TGTGCCAGCAGCCACTCTTTTGAAGCGGGAGGTAACTATGAGCAGTACTTC. Its protein product is CASSHSFEAGGNYEQYF. The variable domain in full, completed from reference TRBV9 and TRBJ2-7, reads DSGVTQTPKHLITATGQRVTLRCSPRSGDLSVYWYQQSLDQGLQFLIQYYNGEERAKGNILERFSAQQFPDLHSELNLSSLELGDSALYFCASSHSFEAGGNYEQYFGPGTRLTVT.

For the CDR3, the DNA is TGTGCCAGCAGCTTGGGGAGAGGGACTGGCAATCAGCCCCAGCATTTT. The encoded protein is CASSLGRGTGNQPQHF. V usage is TRBV5-6 and J usage is TRBJ1-5; TRBD1 might be the D (5 bases). CDR3 length equals 16 residues. CDR1 is SGHDT and CDR2 is YYEEEE in the germline V gene. Deletions cut 0 bases from V and 2 bases from J, with 12 bases between.

The J gene is TRBJ1-2, the V gene TRBV29-1, with D unresolved. Germline V lookup: CDR1 SQVTM, CDR2 ANQGSEA. V lost 8 bases, J lost 4 bases, and 14 bases lay in between. The CDR3 contains 12 residues. As DNA, the CDR3 is TGCAGCCTTTCGCGGCCTTCCTATGGCTACACCTTC. This gives the protein CSLSRPSYGYTF.

The chain carries TRBV7-3 and TRBJ2-1; D is possibly TRBD1 (5 bases). From germline, CDR1 is SGHTA and CDR2 FQGTGA. V was clipped by 5 bases and J by 4 bases, with 15 bases between them. This CDR3 is built from 15 residues. The CDR3 sequence: CASSPLDRPYNEQFF. The CDR3 bases are TGTGCCAGCAGCCCTCTTGACAGACCTTACAATGAGCAGTTCTTC.

The V gene is TRBV19, the J gene TRBJ1-1, with D possibly matching TRBD1 (5 bases). The ends were cut back, 4 bases at V and 0 bases at J, with 12 bases in the middle. Germline CDR1 and CDR2: LNHDA and SQIVND (reference sequence). This CDR3 spans 15 amino acids. The CDR3 DNA is TGTGCCAGTAGTAGGGCCCGGGGGGTGAACACTGAAGCTTTCTTT. Protein product: CASSRARGVNTEAFF.

The genes are TRBV9 and TRBJ1-2; a possible D gene is TRBD1 (6 bases). V lost 4 bases and J 2 bases, leaving 9 bases between the germline ends. The CDR3 length is 13 residues. The germline V gene has CDR1 SGDLS and CDR2 YYNGEE. The CDR3 DNA is TGTGCCAGCAGCAGTCAGGGGAACTATGGCTACACCTTC. Amino acid sequence: CASSSQGNYGYTF.